The clone carrying this TCR beta chain was detected ten times or more. The antigen remains undetermined. This CDR3 contains 16 residues. The germline gives CDR1 MNHEY, CDR2 SVGEGT. With 4 bases removed from V and 1 base from J, the gap between germline ends came to 13 bases. These data belong to a study of T cells in Graves' hyperthyroidism and ophthalmopathy. Study observations and caveats: Stable hyperthyroidism was told apart from ophthalmopathy by a model built on 13 V-J features.

Disease duration was under 3 months in the ophthalmopathy patients, who also had a Clinical Activity Score of at least 3 and a NOSPECS grade of at least 4. Uncontrolled infection, other autoimmune disease, pregnancy or lactation excluded patients. The TCR beta CDR3 regions underwent amplification using RNA transcripts as the source. The primer set for the first-round RT-PCR of the TCR CDR3 was HTBI. TCRdb reprocessed the multiplex PCR reads with MiXCR, giving one entry per CDR3 protein. The sample has about 480,000 distinct CDR3 sequences, roughly a quarter seen once; the top ten hold approximately 11%.

This clonotype originated in a woman younger than 45 with Graves' ophthalmopathy. The rearrangement links TRBV6-2 or TRBV6-3 to TRBJ2-2; tentatively, D is TRBD2 (6 bases). The sample taken for sequencing was blood. CDR3 protein: CASSSVSSENTGELFF. The CDR3 nucleotides read TGTGCCAGCAGTTCGGTCTCTAGCGAGAACACCGGGGAGCTGTTTTTT.